This T cell receptor (beta chain) derives from a study of T cell changes during pregnancy in multiple sclerosis. The assay was immunoSEQ multiplex PCR, and TCRdb's table has in-frame clones only and misses some. Among 85,000 to 90,000 clones listed, approximately 89% were seen once. The clonotype comes from a female donor in good health, enrolled as a control in a pregnancy study. The starting material was peripheral blood, obtained in the first trimester of pregnancy.

The CDR3 coding sequence is TGTGCCAGCAGTGAATTGGCGGGACAGGGCGGCTACGAGCAGTACTTC. Translated, it gives CASSELAGQGGYEQYF. The chain carries TRBV6-1 and TRBJ2-7; 9 nucleotides align to TRBD1. Germline trimming cut 2 bases from V and 3 bases from J; bases unmatched to any gene: 8. The CDR3 is made up of 16 amino acids. Per germline, CDR1 MNHNS and CDR2 SASEGT.